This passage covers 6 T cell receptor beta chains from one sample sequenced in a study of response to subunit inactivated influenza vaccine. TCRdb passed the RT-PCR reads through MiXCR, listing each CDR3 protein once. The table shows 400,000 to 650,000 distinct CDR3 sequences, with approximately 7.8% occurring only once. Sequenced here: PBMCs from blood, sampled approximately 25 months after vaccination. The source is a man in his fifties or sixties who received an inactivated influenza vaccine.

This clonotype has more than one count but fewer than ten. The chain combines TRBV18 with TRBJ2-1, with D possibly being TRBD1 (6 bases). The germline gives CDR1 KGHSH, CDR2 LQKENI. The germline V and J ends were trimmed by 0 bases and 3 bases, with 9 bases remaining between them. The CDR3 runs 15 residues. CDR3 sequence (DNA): TGTGCCAGCTCACCACCTTCAGGGGTCTACAATGAGCAGTTCTTC. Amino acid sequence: CASSPPSGVYNEQFF.

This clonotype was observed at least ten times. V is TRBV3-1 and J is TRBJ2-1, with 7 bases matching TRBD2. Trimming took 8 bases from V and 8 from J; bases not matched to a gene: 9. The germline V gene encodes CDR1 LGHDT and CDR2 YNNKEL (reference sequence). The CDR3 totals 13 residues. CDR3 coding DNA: TGTGCCAGCTCCCGGCAGGGAGGGTATGAGCAGTTCTTC. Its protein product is CASSRQGGYEQFF.

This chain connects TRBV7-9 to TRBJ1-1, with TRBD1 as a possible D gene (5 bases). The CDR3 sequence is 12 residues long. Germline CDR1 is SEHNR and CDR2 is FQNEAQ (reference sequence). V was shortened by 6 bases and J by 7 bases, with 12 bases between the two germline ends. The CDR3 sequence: CASRTLDIEAFF. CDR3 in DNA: TGTGCCAGCAGAACCCTGGACATTGAAGCTTTCTTT. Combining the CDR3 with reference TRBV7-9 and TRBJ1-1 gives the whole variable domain DTGVSQNPRHKITKRGQNVTFRCDPISEHNRLYWYRQTLGQGPEFLTYFQNEAQLEKSRLLSDRFSAERPKGSFSTLEIQRTEQGDSAMYLCASRTLDIEAFFGQGTRLTVV.

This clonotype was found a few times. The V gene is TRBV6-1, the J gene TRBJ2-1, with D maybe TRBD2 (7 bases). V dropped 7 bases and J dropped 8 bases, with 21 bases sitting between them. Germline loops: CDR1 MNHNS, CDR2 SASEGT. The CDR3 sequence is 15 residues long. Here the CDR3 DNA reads TGTGCCAGCACCCCCTGGGGGGCGGCGGGAGATGAGCAGTTCTTC. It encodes CASTPWGAAGDEQFF.

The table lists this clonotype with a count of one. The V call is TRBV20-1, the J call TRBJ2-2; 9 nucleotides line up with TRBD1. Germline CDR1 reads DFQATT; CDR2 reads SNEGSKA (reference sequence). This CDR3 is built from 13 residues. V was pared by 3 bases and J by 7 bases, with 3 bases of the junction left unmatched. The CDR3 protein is CSARDRGFGELFF. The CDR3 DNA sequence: TGCAGTGCTAGGGACAGGGGATTCGGGGAGCTGTTTTTT.

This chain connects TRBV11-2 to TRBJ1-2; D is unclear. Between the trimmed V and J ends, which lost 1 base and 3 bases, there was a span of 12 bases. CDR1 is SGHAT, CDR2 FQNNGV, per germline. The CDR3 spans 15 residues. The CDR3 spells CASSLATVRDYGYTF. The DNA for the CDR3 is TGTGCCAGCAGCTTAGCTACAGTTAGGGACTATGGCTACACCTTC.